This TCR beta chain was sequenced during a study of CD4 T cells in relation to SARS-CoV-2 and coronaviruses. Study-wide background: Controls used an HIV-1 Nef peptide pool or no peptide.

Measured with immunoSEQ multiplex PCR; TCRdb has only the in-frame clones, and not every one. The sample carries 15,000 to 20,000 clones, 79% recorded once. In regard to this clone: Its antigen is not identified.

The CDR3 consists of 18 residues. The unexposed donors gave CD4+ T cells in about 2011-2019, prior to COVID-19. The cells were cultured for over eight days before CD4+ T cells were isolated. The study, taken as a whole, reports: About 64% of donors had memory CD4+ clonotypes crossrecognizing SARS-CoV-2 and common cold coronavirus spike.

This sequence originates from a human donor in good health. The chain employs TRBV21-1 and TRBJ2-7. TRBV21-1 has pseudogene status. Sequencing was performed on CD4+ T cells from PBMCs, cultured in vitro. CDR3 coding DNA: TGTGCCAGCAGCAAAGGGGTCCTCGGGCGGCCTAGAGGCTACGAGCAGTACTTC. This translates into CASSKGVLGRPRGYEQYF.